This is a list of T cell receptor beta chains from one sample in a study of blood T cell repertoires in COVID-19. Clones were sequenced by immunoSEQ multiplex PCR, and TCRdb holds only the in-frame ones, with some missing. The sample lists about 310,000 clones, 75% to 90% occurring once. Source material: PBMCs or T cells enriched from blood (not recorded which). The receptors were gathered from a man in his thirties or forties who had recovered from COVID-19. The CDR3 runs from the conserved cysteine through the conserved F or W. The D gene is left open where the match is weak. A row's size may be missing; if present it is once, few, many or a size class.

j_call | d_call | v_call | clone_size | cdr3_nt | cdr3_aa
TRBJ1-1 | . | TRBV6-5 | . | TGTGCCAGCAGGCTGCAGGCGAACACTGAAGCTTTCTTT | CASRLQANTEAFF
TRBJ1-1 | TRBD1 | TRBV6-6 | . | TGTGCCAGCAGTTATTCGGACAGGGGGAGCACTGAAGCTTTCTTT | CASSYSDRGSTEAFF
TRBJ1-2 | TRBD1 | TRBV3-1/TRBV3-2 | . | TGTGCCAGCACCCCGGGACAGGGGGGTTATGGCTACACCTTC | CASTPGQGGYGYTF
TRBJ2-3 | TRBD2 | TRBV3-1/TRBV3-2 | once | TGTGCCAGCAGCCAAGTTCTGTTGTTCGCGGGGGGGCCGACAGATACGCAGTATTTT | CASSQVLLFAGGPTDTQYF
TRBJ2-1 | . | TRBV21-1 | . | TGTGCCAGCAGCCGGGAGGCAGCATTAAGCTCCTACAATGAGCAGTTCTTC | CASSREAALSSYNEQFF
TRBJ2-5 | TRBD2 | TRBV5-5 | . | TGTGCCAGCAGCTTGGGGCTAGCGGGGGGGCAAGAGACCCAGTACTTC | CASSLGLAGGQETQYF
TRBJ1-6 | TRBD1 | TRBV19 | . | TGTGCCAGTAGCGAATTGGACAGGGGGAGTTCACCCCTCCACTTT | CASSELDRGSSPLHF
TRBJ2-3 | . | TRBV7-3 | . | TGTGCCAGCAGCTTATGGAGTTCCACTACGCAGTATTTT | CASSLWSSTTQYF
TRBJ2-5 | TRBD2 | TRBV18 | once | TGTGCCAGCTCACTCGGGATAGCGGGGGTACAAGAGACCCAGTACTTC | CASSLGIAGVQETQYF
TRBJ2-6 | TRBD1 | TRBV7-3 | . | TGTGCCAGCAGCAAGAACAGGGGGCGTGGGGCCAACGTCCTGACTTTC | CASSKNRGRGANVLTF
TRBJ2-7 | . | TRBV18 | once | TGTGCCAGCTCACAATCAACAGGGTCCTACGAGCAGTACTTC | CASSQSTGSYEQYF
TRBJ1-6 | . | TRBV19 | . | TGTGCCAGTAGTATTCAAGAGAAGCTTTATTCACCCCTCCACTTT | CASSIQEKLYSPLHF
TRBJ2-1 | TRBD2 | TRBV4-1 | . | TGCGCCAGCAGCCAAGATGGTTATGCTAGCGGGGGTTCGAATGAGCAGTTCTTC | CASSQDGYASGGSNEQFF
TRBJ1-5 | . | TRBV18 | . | TGTGCCAGCTCACGCTCAAGAGATAGCAATCAGCCCCAGCATTTT | CASSRSRDSNQPQHF
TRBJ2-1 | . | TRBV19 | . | TGTGCCAGTAGTAGGTCTAGCCTTTTTTATGAGCAGTTCTTC | CASSRSSLFYEQFF
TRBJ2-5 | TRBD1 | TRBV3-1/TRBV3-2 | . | TGTGCCAGCAGCCAAGTTTGGGGCCGGGACAGGGCCCACCAAGAGACCCAGTACTTC | CASSQVWGRDRAHQETQYF
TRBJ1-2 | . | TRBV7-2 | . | TGTGCCAGCAGCTTAGCACAGGTCGGGTATGGCTACACCTTC | CASSLAQVGYGYTF
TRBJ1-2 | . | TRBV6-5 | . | TGTGCCAGCAGGAAGACAGCTACTAACTATGGCTACACCTTC | CASRKTATNYGYTF
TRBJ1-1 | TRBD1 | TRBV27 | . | TGTGCCAGCAGTGCGCACAGGGGGCGTGACGGCACTGAAGCTTTCTTT | CASSAHRGRDGTEAFF
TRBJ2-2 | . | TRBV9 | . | TGTGCCAGCAGCCGTGAGACAGGGAACACCGGGGAGCTGTTTTTT | CASSRETGNTGELFF
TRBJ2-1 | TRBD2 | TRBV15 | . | TGTGCCACCAGCAGAGAGGGGGTAGCGGGGGGTCTAAACTACAATGAGCAGTTCTTC | CATSREGVAGGLNYNEQFF
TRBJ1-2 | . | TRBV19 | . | TGTGCCAGTAGTCTTCCAATCCGGGGCTACACCTTC | CASSLPIRGYTF
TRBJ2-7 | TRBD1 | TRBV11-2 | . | TGTGCCAGCAGCCCTAAAGGACGGACAGGGCCCTCCTACGAGCAGTACTTC | CASSPKGRTGPSYEQYF
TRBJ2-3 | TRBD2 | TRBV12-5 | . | TGTGCTAGTGGTTTGGTACTAGCGGGGGGGCGGAACACAGATACGCAGTATTTT | CASGLVLAGGRNTDTQYF
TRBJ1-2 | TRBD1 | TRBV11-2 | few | TGTGCCAGCCGCAAGGGGACAGGAGATGCCTATGGCTACACCTTC | CASRKGTGDAYGYTF
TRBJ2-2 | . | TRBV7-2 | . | TGTGCCAGCAGCACGAGAGGGGGCGGGGAGCTGTTTTTT | CASSTRGGGELFF
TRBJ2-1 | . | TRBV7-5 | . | TGTGCCAGAAGCTTAGTCGCGGATAGCTCCTACAATGAGCAGTTCTTC | CARSLVADSSYNEQFF
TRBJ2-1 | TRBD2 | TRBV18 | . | TGTGCCAGCTCATCGCTAGCGGGGGCCCCGTCCGATGAGCAGTTCTTC | CASSSLAGAPSDEQFF
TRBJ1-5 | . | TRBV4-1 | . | TGCGCCAGCAGCCAAGATTGGGGGCAGGGTCAGCCCCAGCATTTT | CASSQDWGQGQPQHF
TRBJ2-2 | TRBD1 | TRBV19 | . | TGTGCCAGTAGTGGAGGCGACAGGGGGGTGGACACCGGGGAGCTGTTTTTT | CASSGGDRGVDTGELFF
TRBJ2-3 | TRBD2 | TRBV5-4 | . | TGTGCCAGCACCCCCAGCGGGGGGGATAAGGTAGATACGCAGTATTTT | CASTPSGGDKVDTQYF
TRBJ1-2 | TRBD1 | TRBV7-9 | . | TGTGCCAGCAGCTTAGCGCGGGCAGGGGGCGACTATGGCTACACCTTC | CASSLARAGGDYGYTF
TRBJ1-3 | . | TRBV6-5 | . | TGTGCCAGCAGTTACTCCCCGACAGCGTCCGGAAACACCATATATTTT | CASSYSPTASGNTIYF
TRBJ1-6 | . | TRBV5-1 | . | TGCGCCAGCAATCTGGGCAACAATGAAAATTCACCCCTCCACTTT | CASNLGNNENSPLHF
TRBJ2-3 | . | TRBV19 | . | TGTGCCAGTAGGAGGGGGGGAAGCACAGATACGCAGTATTTT | CASRRGGSTDTQYF
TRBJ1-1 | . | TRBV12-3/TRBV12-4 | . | TGTGCCAGCAGTTTCGGGACAACCGCCGAAGCTTTCTTT | CASSFGTTAEAFF
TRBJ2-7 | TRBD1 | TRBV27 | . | TGTGCCAGCAGCCCTGGACAGGCCTCCTACGAGCAGTACTTC | CASSPGQASYEQYF
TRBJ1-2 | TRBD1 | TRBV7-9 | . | TGTGCCAGCAGCTTAGGGGGACAGAACCTCTATGGCTACACCTTC | CASSLGGQNLYGYTF
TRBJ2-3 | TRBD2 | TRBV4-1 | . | TGCGCCAGCAGCCAAGAGTCTAGCGGACCAAATACGCAGTATTTT | CASSQESSGPNTQYF
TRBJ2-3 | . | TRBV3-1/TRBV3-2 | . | TGTGCCAGCAGCCGTCTTACAGATACGCAGTATTTT | CASSRLTDTQYF
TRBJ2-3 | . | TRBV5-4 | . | TGTGCCAGCAGCTTGGCCAAGGGGAGCACAGATACGCAGTATTTT | CASSLAKGSTDTQYF
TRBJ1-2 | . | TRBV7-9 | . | TGTGCCAGCAGCTCGTCTCCTTATGGCTACACCTTC | CASSSSPYGYTF